What follows are 8 T cell receptor beta chains derived from one specimen sequenced in a study of human thymus T cells. Thymic material originated from resections removed in the course of corrective heart surgery. Profiled with immunoSEQ multiplex PCR; TCRdb holds only in-frame clones, not every one. The sample shows around 120,000 clones, about 95% of them seen only once. The source material was thymus tissue. The receptors stem from a boy less than two years old with a congenital heart defect but otherwise immunologically healthy.

V is TRBV19 and J is TRBJ1-6, with unresolved D. The V gene lost 11 bases and the J gene lost 10 bases, with 18 bases spanning the gap. This CDR3 has 13 amino acids. Germline CDR1 LNHDA, CDR2 SQIVND (reference sequence). The CDR3 DNA reads as TGTGCCGTCAATGGCGGATGGAACTCACCCCTCCACTTT. Translating gives CAVNGGWNSPLHF.

This chain joins TRBV4-3 and TRBJ2-3; TRBD1 might be the D (6 bases). This CDR3 has 16 residues. Germline V gene data show CDR1 as LGHNA and CDR2 as YSLEER. The germline V and J ends were trimmed by 1 base and 2 bases, with 13 bases remaining between them. CDR3 sequence reads: CASSQARGQPTDTQYF. CDR3 DNA: TGCGCCAGCAGCCAAGCTCGGGGACAACCCACAGATACGCAGTATTTT.

The chain joins TRBV30 to TRBJ2-1; a possible D gene is TRBD2 (5 bases). V was cut by 0 bases and J by 0 bases, with 18 bases left in between. The CDR3 has 18 amino acids. The V gene's germline CDR1 is GTSNPN and CDR2 SVGIG (reference sequence). The CDR3 sequence is CAWSVRAGAPHSYNEQFF. The CDR3 DNA reads TGTGCCTGGAGTGTAAGGGCGGGCGCCCCCCACTCCTACAATGAGCAGTTCTTC.

The chain couples TRBV6-1 to TRBJ2-5; TRBD2 matches 9 bases. CDR1 and CDR2 from the germline V gene are MNHNS and SASEGT. CDR3 length equals 16 residues. The V and J ends lost 2 bases and 4 bases, in that order; junction bases with no gene match: 8. The CDR3 DNA reads TGTGCCAGCAGTGAAAGGATGCGGGGGGGACGAGAGACCCAGTACTTC. This codes for CASSERMRGGRETQYF.

This chain links TRBV7-2 with TRBJ2-2, with 7 nucleotides matching TRBD2. The CDR3 has 15 amino acids. Losses at the gene ends were 4 bases for V and 0 bases for J; bases not matched to a gene: 2. Germline CDR1 and CDR2: SGHTA and FQGNSA. Here the CDR3 DNA reads TGTGCCAGCAGCTCGGGGGGTTCGAACACCGGGGAGCTGTTTTTT. Amino acids: CASSSGGSNTGELFF.

The rearrangement uses TRBV18 and TRBJ1-5; the match to TRBD1 covers 8 bases. V was pared by 0 bases and J by 7 bases, with 5 bases of the junction left unmatched. The CDR3 loop spans 15 amino acids. Germline values: CDR1 KGHSH, CDR2 LQKENI. This CDR3 is CASSPPFTGGQPQHF. The CDR3 DNA follows: TGTGCCAGCTCACCACCGTTTACAGGGGGACAGCCCCAGCATTTT.

This clone appeared once. This sample also contains other DNA sequences that code for the same CDR3. The chain is built from TRBV19 and TRBJ1-5; the D is unclear. The CDR3 runs 13 residues. Germline values: CDR1 LNHDA, CDR2 SQIVND (reference sequence). V was trimmed by 3 bases and J by 7 bases, leaving 10 bases between them. The CDR3 is CASSIGRNQPQHF. The CDR3 DNA follows: TGTGCCAGTAGTATTGGGAGGAACCAGCCCCAGCATTTT.

The chain has TRBV15 and TRBJ2-3; D may be TRBD1 or TRBD2 (5 bases each). The V end lost 0 bases, the J end lost 6 bases, and 19 bases lay between the germline ends. The CDR3 has 17 amino acids. Germline values: CDR1 LNHNV, CDR2 YYDKDF (reference sequence). The DNA for the CDR3 is TGTGCCACCAGCAGAGAGGGCCGGGACCCACCGTCGGATACGCAGTATTTT. It codes for CATSREGRDPPSDTQYF.